What follows are 9 T cell receptor beta chains derived from one specimen sequenced in a study of T cells after yellow fever vaccination. Via MiXCR, TCRdb re-called the 5' RACE reads, giving one row per CDR3 protein. The sample consists of over 45,000 distinct CDR3 sequences, 7.1% of them appearing once. The starting material was CD8+ T cells sorted from PBMCs, obtained on the day of the first yellow fever vaccination. The receptor source for this set is a man aged 18 to 30 who received the YFV17D yellow fever vaccine.

This clonotype showed up many times. This sequence joins TRBV14 and TRBJ2-1; 14 bases fit TRBD2. The ends lost 1 base at V and 9 bases at J; junction bases unmatched: 5. The CDR3 consists of 16 residues. Germline values: CDR1 SGHDN, CDR2 FVKESK. This CDR3 is CASSQGLAGGYSEQFF. The DNA of the CDR3 is TGTGCCAGCAGCCAAGGACTAGCGGGGGGGTATAGTGAGCAGTTCTTC.

The rearrangement joins TRBV9 to TRBJ2-1, with 9 bases matching TRBD2. V lost 2 bases, J lost 7 bases, and 4 bases stayed unmatched. Germline CDR1 is SGDLS and CDR2 is YYNGEE. This CDR3 spans 14 amino acids. CDR3 DNA: TGTGCCAGCAGCGTGGGGACTAGCAGGAATGAGCAGTTCTTC. It is translated as CASSVGTSRNEQFF. Combining the CDR3 with reference TRBV9 and TRBJ2-1 gives the whole variable domain DSGVTQTPKHLITATGQRVTLRCSPRSGDLSVYWYQQSLDQGLQFLIQYYNGEERAKGNILERFSAQQFPDLHSELNLSSLELGDSALYFCASSVGTSRNEQFFGPGTRLTVL.

There are many counts of this clonotype. This chain uses TRBV7-6 with TRBJ2-1; 10 bases agree with TRBD1. There are 14 residues in the CDR3. Germline V gene data show CDR1 as SGHVS and CDR2 as FNYEAQ. The J segment lost 8 bases and the V segment lost 5 bases, leaving 6 bases of the junction unmatched. CDR3 DNA: TGTGCCAGCAGCCCGAGGGACAGGGGAGATGAGCAGTTCTTC. Translated: CASSPRDRGDEQFF.

This rearrangement joins TRBV4-1 to TRBJ2-3; D uncertain. Germline lookup yields CDR1 MGHRA and CDR2 YSYEKL. V was pared by 3 bases and J by 4 bases, with 11 bases between. The CDR3 covers 14 residues. Here the CDR3 DNA reads TGCGCCAGCAGCCATTGGTCCCCTCCAGATACGCAGTATTTT. It translates to CASSHWSPPDTQYF.

The table lists this clonotype with many counts. This chain connects TRBV10-3 to TRBJ2-3, with D perhaps TRBD2 (6 bases). Trimming took off 8 bases at V and 4 bases at J, with 16 bases between the two ends. This CDR3 spans 14 amino acids. Looked up from germline, CDR1 is ENHRY and CDR2 is SYGVKD. CDR3 amino acids: CAIRGSRRSDTQYF. In DNA, the CDR3 is TGTGCCATCCGGGGGAGCCGGCGGTCAGATACGCAGTATTTT.

This rearrangement joins TRBV18 to TRBJ2-5; 8 positions agree with TRBD2. This CDR3 has 14 amino acids. V shed 6 bases, J shed 5 bases, and the junction held 8 bases outside the gene matches. Germline loops: CDR1 KGHSH, CDR2 LQKENI. This CDR3 reads CASSPGLGVETQYF. The DNA of the CDR3 is TGTGCCAGCTCTCCGGGACTAGGAGTTGAGACCCAGTACTTC.

J is TRBJ2-7 and V is TRBV18, with D perhaps matching TRBD1 (6 bases). The germline V gene has CDR1 KGHSH and CDR2 LQKENI. V was pared by 6 bases and J by 4 bases, with 16 bases between. The CDR3 extends over 14 amino acids. The CDR3 nucleotides read TGTGCCAGCTCCTCCACCGGGACACCTTACGAGCAGTACGTC. It specifies CASSSTGTPYEQYV.

The gene calls are TRBV7-9 and TRBJ1-2, with D possibly being TRBD1 (6 bases). Germline V gene data show CDR1 as SEHNR and CDR2 as FQNEAQ (reference sequence). The length of the CDR3 is 13 residues. V was pared by 5 bases and J by 3 bases, with 10 bases between. The CDR3 DNA sequence: TGTGCCAGCAGCCCGGACAGCCACTATGGCTACACCTTC. Translation gives CASSPDSHYGYTF.

This clonotype was detected ten times or more. The chain is built from TRBV6-1 and TRBJ2-1; either TRBD1 or TRBD2 may fit D (5 bases each). Germline V CDR1 and CDR2: MNHNS, SASEGT. This CDR3 comprises 13 residues. Between the trimmed V and J ends, which lost 3 bases and 5 bases, there was a span of 8 bases. This CDR3 is CASSEGTNNEQFF. The CDR3 DNA reads TGTGCCAGCAGTGAGGGGACCAACAATGAGCAGTTCTTC.